Below are 16 T cell receptor beta chains sequenced from a single sample in a study of T-cell memory formation after mild COVID-19. TCRdb re-called the 5' RACE reads with MiXCR, one entry per CDR3 protein. The table records around 340,000 distinct CDR3 sequences, about 15% of them present only once. Sequenced: PBMCs or a T cell subset sorted from them (not recorded which). The source of these receptors is a man between 18 and 35 years old who had mild COVID-19 (a few samples of this study predate the infection). Cell type and time point are not known.

The chain couples TRBV2 to TRBJ2-3, with TRBD2 matching 11 bases. Trimming removed 4 bases from V and 0 bases from J; junction bases left unmatched: 6. The length of the CDR3 is 17 residues. Germline values: CDR1 SNHLY, CDR2 FYNNEI. The CDR3 sequence: CASSVSSGGTSTDTQYF. CDR3 nucleotide sequence: TGTGCCAGCAGTGTGTCTAGCGGGGGGACTAGCACAGATACGCAGTATTTT.

Many counts were recorded for this clonotype. The V and J genes are TRBV5-6 and TRBJ2-4; 10 nucleotides agree with TRBD1. V shed 0 bases and J 9 bases; nucleotides not matched to a gene: 0. Per germline, CDR1 SGHDT and CDR2 YYEEEE. The CDR3 has 13 residues. The CDR3 loop reads CASSLGDRGIQYF. For the CDR3, the DNA is TGTGCCAGCAGCTTGGGGGACAGGGGCATTCAGTACTTC. Full variable domain (remainder filled in from reference TRBV5-6 and TRBJ2-4): DAGVTQSPTHLIKTRGQQVTLRCSPKSGHDTVSWYQQALGQGPQFIFQYYEEEERQRGNFPDRFSGHQFPNYSSELNVNALLLGDSALYLCASSLGDRGIQYFGAGTRLSVL.

The rearrangement links TRBV6-5 to TRBJ2-7; 8 nucleotides align to TRBD1. The CDR3 runs 16 residues. V lost 4 bases to trimming and J lost 4 bases; unmatched junction nucleotides: 12. CDR1 and CDR2 from the germline V gene are MNHEY and SVGAGI. This chain's CDR3 is CASSFFPGQVQYEQYF. The CDR3, as DNA: TGTGCCAGCAGTTTTTTTCCGGGACAGGTCCAATACGAGCAGTACTTC.

The chain carries TRBV7-9 and TRBJ2-3; a possible D gene is TRBD2 (6 bases). This CDR3 has 16 amino acids. In germline, CDR1 is SEHNR, CDR2 FQNEAQ (reference sequence). Deletions cut 4 bases from V and 1 base from J, with 15 bases between. The CDR3 nucleotides are TGTGCCAGCAGCTCTCCCGGGACTCCTCGCACAGATACGCAGTATTTT. Protein: CASSSPGTPRTDTQYF.

This clonotype was detected only a few times. The gene calls are TRBV12-3 or TRBV12-4 and TRBJ2-5; 7 bases agree with TRBD1. This CDR3 comprises 15 residues. V was clipped by 6 bases and J by 4 bases; unmatched bases: 11. CDR3 DNA sequence: TGTGCCAGCAGCACCCGGAGGACAGGAGGAGAGACCCAGTACTTC. Translating it yields CASSTRRTGGETQYF.

This chain uses TRBV2 with TRBJ2-7, with D uncertain. V shed 2 bases and J shed 2 bases, with 10 bases lying between them. CDR3 length: 14 amino acids. Germline loops: CDR1 SNHLY, CDR2 FYNNEI. The CDR3 sequence: CASSESRLPYEQYF. CDR3 coding DNA: TGTGCCAGCAGTGAATCCAGGTTACCCTACGAGCAGTACTTC.

This clonotype was detected only a few times. The chain employs TRBV6-1 and TRBJ2-1; no reliable D call. The V gene's germline CDR1 is MNHNS and CDR2 SASEGT. The ends were cut back, 5 bases at V and 0 bases at J, with 11 bases in the middle. This CDR3 contains 15 residues. CDR3 DNA: TGTGCCAGCAGTCAGGACGGTCGCTCCTACAATGAGCAGTTCTTC. The encoded protein is CASSQDGRSYNEQFF.

This clonotype came up a few times. The chain uses TRBV7-9 and TRBJ2-2, with 7 nucleotides matching TRBD1. Germline V gene sequence: CDR1 SEHNR, CDR2 FQNEAQ (reference sequence). This CDR3 is 16 amino acids long. Germline trimming cut 0 bases from V and 5 bases from J; bases unmatched to any gene: 6. The CDR3 loop is CASSLAGTDRTGELFF. The CDR3 DNA follows: TGTGCCAGCAGCTTAGCGGGGACAGACAGGACCGGGGAGCTGTTTTTT.

This clonotype was picked up many times. The gene calls are TRBV7-8 and TRBJ2-3; no firm D call. The CDR3 totals 12 residues. Trimming left V 1 base short and J 6 bases short, with 5 bases between. From germline, CDR1 is SGHVS and CDR2 FQNEAQ. Here the CDR3 DNA reads TGTGCCAGCAGCTTAGGGCTCGATACGCAGTATTTT. Its protein product is CASSLGLDTQYF.

This clonotype was counted between two and nine times. The V call is TRBV12-3 or TRBV12-4, the J call TRBJ2-2; possible D gene TRBD1, 5 bases. The ends were cut back, 3 bases at V and 0 bases at J, with 11 bases in the middle. The CDR3 loop spans 16 amino acids. The chain's CDR3 is CASSFMVGANTGELFF. For the CDR3, the DNA is TGTGCCAGCAGTTTTATGGTAGGGGCGAACACCGGGGAGCTGTTTTTT.

The chain employs TRBV28 and TRBJ2-1; 7 bases match TRBD2. CDR3 size: 13 residues. CDR1 and CDR2 from the germline V gene are MDHEN and SYDVKM. Germline trimming cut 8 bases from V and 8 bases from J; bases unmatched to any gene: 9. DNA for the CDR3: TGTGCCAGCCGCCTTTCCGGGGGGTATGAGCAGTTCTTC. It codes for CASRLSGGYEQFF. The full variable domain, completed using reference TRBV28 and TRBJ2-1, is DVKVTQSSRYLVKRTGEKVFLECVQDMDHENMFWYRQDPGLGLRLIYFSYDVKMKEKGDIPEGYSVSREKKERFSLILESASTNQTSMYLCASRLSGGYEQFFGPGTRLTVL.

The genes are TRBV5-1 and TRBJ2-5; no clear D gene. Trimming removed 2 bases at V and 7 bases at J, with 9 bases between. The CDR3 totals 12 residues. CDR1 is SGHRS, CDR2 YFSETQ, per germline. This CDR3 is CASSLVPGTQYF. CDR3 sequence (DNA): TGCGCCAGCAGCTTAGTCCCGGGGACCCAGTACTTC.

This clonotype was seen only a few times. This chain connects TRBV28 to TRBJ2-7; D is tentatively TRBD1 or TRBD2 (5 bases each). The germline CDR1 and CDR2 sequences are MDHEN and SYDVKM. V was clipped by 5 bases and J by 7 bases, with 18 bases between them. This CDR3 spans 14 amino acids. CDR3 region: CASSQGPLRGEQYV. The CDR3 region has the DNA TGTGCCAGCAGTCAGGGACCCCTTAGAGGGGAGCAGTACGTC.

This sequence joins TRBV4-1 and TRBJ1-5, with D perhaps matching TRBD1 (5 bases). Per germline, CDR1 MGHRA and CDR2 YSYEKL. This CDR3 contains 13 residues. V dropped 3 bases and J dropped 4 bases, with 7 bases sitting between them. The CDR3 bases are TGCGCCAGCAGCCAGACAGAGAATCAGCCCCAGCATTTT. It encodes CASSQTENQPQHF.

Many counts were recorded for this clonotype. In DNA form, the CDR3 reads TGTGCCAGCAGTTACTCGGCTTCGAGGGTAGGGGCTGAGCAGTTCTTC. It is translated as CASSYSASRVGAEQFF. This sequence joins TRBV6-6 and TRBJ2-1; either TRBD1 or TRBD2 may supply D (5 bases each). Looked up from germline, CDR1 is MNHNY and CDR2 is SVGAGI (reference sequence). The V gene lost 0 bases and the J gene lost 9 bases, with 18 bases spanning the gap. The CDR3 length is 16 residues.

This clonotype was observed a handful of times. The CDR3 nucleotides are TGTGCCACCAATCTGAGTCCGCAGAACACTGAAGCTTTCTTT. Encoded protein: CATNLSPQNTEAFF. The genes are TRBV12-3 or TRBV12-4 and TRBJ1-1; D remains unclear. The CDR3 totals 14 residues. Between the trimmed V and J ends, which lost 10 bases and 1 base, there was a span of 16 bases.